Here is one T cell receptor beta chain with its context. This record comes from a study of T cells in Graves' hyperthyroidism and ophthalmopathy. V gave up 5 bases and J gave up 3 bases, with 20 bases separating them. CDR1 and CDR2 (germline): SGHVS, FNYEAQ. The CDR3 covers 16 residues. Authors of the study amplified TCR beta CDR3 regions from RNA transcripts. In the first-round RT-PCR of the TCR CDR3, the HTBI primer set was used. TCRdb reanalysed the multiplex PCR reads using MiXCR and keeps one entry per CDR3 protein. Of about 500,000 distinct CDR3 sequences listed, 46% are singletons. The chain recombines TRBV7-6 with TRBJ2-7, with D possibly matching TRBD2 (7 bases). The sequence derives from an adult woman with Graves' disease, either hyperthyroidism or ophthalmopathy (not recorded which). Material for sequencing was peripheral blood or thyroid tissue (not recorded which). The CDR3 DNA reads TGTGCCAGCAGCCCGGGGGGCACCTTGGGGAACTACGAGCAGTACTTC. Translation: CASSPGGTLGNYEQYF.